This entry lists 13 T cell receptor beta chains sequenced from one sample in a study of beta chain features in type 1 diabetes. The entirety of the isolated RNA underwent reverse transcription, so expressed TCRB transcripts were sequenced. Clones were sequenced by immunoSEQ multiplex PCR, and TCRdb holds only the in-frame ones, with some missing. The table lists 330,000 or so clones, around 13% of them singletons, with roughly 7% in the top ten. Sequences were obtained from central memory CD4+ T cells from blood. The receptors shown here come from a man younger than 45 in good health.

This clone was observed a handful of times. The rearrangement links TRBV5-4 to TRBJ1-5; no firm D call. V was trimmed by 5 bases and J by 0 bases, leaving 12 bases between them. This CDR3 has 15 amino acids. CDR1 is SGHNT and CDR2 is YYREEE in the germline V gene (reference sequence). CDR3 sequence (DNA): TGTGCCAGCAGAGTGGACGGGAATAGCAATCAGCCCCAGCATTTT. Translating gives CASRVDGNSNQPQHF.

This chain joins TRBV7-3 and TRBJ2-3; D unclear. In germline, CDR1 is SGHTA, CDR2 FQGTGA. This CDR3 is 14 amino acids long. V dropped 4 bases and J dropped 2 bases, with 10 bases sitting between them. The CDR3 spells CASSSSAYTDTQYF. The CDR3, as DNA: TGTGCCAGCAGCTCCAGCGCCTACACAGATACGCAGTATTTT.

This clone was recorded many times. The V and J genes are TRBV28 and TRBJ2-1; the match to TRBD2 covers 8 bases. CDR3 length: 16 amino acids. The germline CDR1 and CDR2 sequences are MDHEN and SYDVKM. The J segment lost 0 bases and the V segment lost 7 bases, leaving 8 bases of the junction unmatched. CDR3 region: CASTPGGGNSYNEQFF. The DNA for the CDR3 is TGTGCCAGCACCCCCGGGGGGGGCAACTCCTACAATGAGCAGTTCTTC.

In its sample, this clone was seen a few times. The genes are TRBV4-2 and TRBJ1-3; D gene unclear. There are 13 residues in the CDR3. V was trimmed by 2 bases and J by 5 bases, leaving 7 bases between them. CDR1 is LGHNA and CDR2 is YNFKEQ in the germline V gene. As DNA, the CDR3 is TGTGCCAGCAGCCAATCTGTTCGAAACACCATATATTTT. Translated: CASSQSVRNTIYF.

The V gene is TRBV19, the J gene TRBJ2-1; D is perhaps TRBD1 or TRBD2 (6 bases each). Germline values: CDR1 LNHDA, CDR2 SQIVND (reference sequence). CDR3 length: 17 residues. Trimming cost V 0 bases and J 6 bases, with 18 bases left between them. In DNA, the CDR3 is TGTGCCAGTAGTATAGACGGAGGGGGGTTAGCGGCCAATGAGCAGTTCTTC. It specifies CASSIDGGGLAANEQFF. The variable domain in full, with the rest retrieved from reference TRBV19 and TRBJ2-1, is DGGITQSPKYLFRKEGQNVTLSCEQNLNHDAMYWYRQDPGQGLRLIYYSQIVNDFQKGDIAEGYSVSREKKESFPLTVTSAQKNPTAFYLCASSIDGGGLAANEQFFGPGTRLTVL.

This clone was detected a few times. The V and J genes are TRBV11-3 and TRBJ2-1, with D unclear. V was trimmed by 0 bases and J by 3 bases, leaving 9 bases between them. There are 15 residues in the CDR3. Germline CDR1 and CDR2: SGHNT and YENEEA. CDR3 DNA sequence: TGTGCCAGCAGCTTAGAGGGGAACAGCTACAATGAGCAGTTCTTC. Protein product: CASSLEGNSYNEQFF.

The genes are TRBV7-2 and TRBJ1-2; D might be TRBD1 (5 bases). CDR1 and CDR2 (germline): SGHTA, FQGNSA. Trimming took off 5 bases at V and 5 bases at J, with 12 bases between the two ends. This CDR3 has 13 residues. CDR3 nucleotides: TGTGCCAGCAGCCCGGGGGGTGGATATGGCTACACCTTC. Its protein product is CASSPGGGYGYTF.

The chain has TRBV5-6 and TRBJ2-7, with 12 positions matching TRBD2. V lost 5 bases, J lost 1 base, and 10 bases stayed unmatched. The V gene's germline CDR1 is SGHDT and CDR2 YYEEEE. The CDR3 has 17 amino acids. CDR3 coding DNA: TGTGCCAGCAGGGAATGGACTAGCGGGATTATGTCCTACGAGCAGTACGTC. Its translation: CASREWTSGIMSYEQYV.

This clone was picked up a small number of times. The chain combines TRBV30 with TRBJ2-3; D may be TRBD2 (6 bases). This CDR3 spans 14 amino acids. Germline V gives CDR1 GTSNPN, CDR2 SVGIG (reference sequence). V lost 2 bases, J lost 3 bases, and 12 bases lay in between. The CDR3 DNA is TGTGCCTGGAGTCTTGGAGGGAGGACAGATACGCAGTATTTT. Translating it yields CAWSLGGRTDTQYF.

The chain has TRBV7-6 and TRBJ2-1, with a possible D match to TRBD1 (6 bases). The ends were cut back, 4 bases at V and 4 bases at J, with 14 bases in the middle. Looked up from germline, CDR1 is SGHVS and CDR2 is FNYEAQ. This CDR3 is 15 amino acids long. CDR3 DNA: TGTGCCAGCAGCTCCTACAGGGTCGATTACAATGAGCAGTTCTTC. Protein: CASSSYRVDYNEQFF. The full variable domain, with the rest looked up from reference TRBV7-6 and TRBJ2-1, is GAGVSQSPRYKVTKRGQDVALRCDPISGHVSLYWYRQALGQGPEFLTYFNYEAQQDKSGLPNDRFSAERPEGSISTLTIQRTEQRDSAMYRCASSSYRVDYNEQFFGPGTRLTVL.

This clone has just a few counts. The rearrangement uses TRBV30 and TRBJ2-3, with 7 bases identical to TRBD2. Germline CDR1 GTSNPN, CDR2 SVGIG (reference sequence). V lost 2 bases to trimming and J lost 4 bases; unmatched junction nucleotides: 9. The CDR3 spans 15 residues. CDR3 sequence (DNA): TGTGCCTGGAGTTCCGAGACTAGCCGGGCAGATACGCAGTATTTT. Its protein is CAWSSETSRADTQYF.

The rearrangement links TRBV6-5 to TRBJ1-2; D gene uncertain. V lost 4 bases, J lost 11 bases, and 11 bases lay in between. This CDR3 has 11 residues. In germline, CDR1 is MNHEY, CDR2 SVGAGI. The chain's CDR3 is CASSSGPGYTF. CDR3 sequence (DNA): TGTGCCAGCAGTTCAGGACCTGGTTACACCTTC.

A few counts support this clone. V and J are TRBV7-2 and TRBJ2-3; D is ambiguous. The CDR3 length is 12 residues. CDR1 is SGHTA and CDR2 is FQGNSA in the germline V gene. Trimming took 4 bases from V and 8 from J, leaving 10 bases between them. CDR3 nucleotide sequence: TGTGCCAGCAGCTCGGTGACCTCTACGCAGTATTTT. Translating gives CASSSVTSTQYF. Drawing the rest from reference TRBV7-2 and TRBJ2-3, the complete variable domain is GAGVSQSPSNKVTEKGKDVELRCDPISGHTALYWYRQSLGQGLEFLIYFQGNSAPDKSGLPSDRFSAERTGGSVSTLTIQRTQQEDSAVYLCASSSVTSTQYFGPGTRLTVL.